The rows below give T cell receptor beta chains drawn from one sample of a study of control samples from healthy donors and cancer patients. Data came from immunoSEQ multiplex PCR; TCRdb stores just in-frame clones and leaves some out. The table has 120,000 to 150,000 clones, less than 90% seen once. Sequences were obtained from blood. The source of these receptors is a woman aged 25-40 years in good health. CDR3s include the opening cysteine and the closing phenylalanine or tryptophan. D genes are given only for firm matches. Only some rows state a clone size, as once, few, many or a class for expanded clones.

abundance	v_gene	d_gene	len	j_gene	CDR3nt	CDR3aa
.	TRBV6-5	.	14	TRBJ2-7	TGTGCCAGCAGTTACCCGGCCAGGGCCCACGAGCAGTACTTC	CASSYPARAHEQYF
.	TRBV11-2	.	14	TRBJ1-1	TGTGCCAGCAGCTTGGTTCAGGGGAACACTGAAGCTTTCTTT	CASSLVQGNTEAFF
.	TRBV18	.	15	TRBJ2-7	TGTGCCAGCTCACCACCCCCTAGCGTCTCCTACGAGCAGTACTTC	CASSPPPSVSYEQYF
.	TRBV3-1/TRBV3-2	.	15	TRBJ1-4	TGTGCCAGCAGCCAAGAGGTGGGGGCTAATGAAAAACTGTTTTTT	CASSQEVGANEKLFF
.	TRBV6-5	TRBD2	14	TRBJ2-7	TGTGCCAGCAGCCTGACTAGCGGGAGTCACGAGCAGTACTTC	CASSLTSGSHEQYF
.	TRBV19	TRBD2	16	TRBJ2-2	TGTGCCAGTAGTATGGGGCTAGCGGGTAACACCGGGGAGCTGTTTTTT	CASSMGLAGNTGELFF
.	TRBV18	.	16	TRBJ2-6	TGTGCCAGCTCACCCTCCGGGGGCTCTGGGGCCAACGTCCTGACTTTC	CASSPSGGSGANVLTF
few	TRBV23-1	TRBD2	15	TRBJ2-7	TGCGCCAGCAGTCAATTCCCACTAGCGTGGGACGAGCAGTACTTC	CASSQFPLAWDEQYF
.	TRBV6-5	.	11	TRBJ1-2	TGTGCCAGCAGTTACGAGGATGGCTACACCTTC	CASSYEDGYTF
.	TRBV11-2	.	12	TRBJ2-7	TGTGCCAGCAGCTTACGGACCTACGAGCAGTACTTC	CASSLRTYEQYF
once	TRBV19	TRBD2	16	TRBJ2-5	TGTGCCAGTAGTATGTCGAGCGGGAGGGCCGGGGAGACCCAGTACTTC	CASSMSSGRAGETQYF
.	TRBV29-1	TRBD2	15	TRBJ2-1	TGCAGCGTGGATTCCGGGACTAGCGCTGACAATGAGCAGTTCTTC	CSVDSGTSADNEQFF
.	TRBV5-1	.	13	TRBJ1-5	TGCGCCAGCAGCTTGGGTCCGAATCAGCCCCAGCATTTT	CASSLGPNQPQHF
.	TRBV13	TRBD2	16	TRBJ2-1	TGTGCCAGCAGCCCACCGGGACTAGCGGAGTACAATGAGCAGTTCTTC	CASSPPGLAEYNEQFF
.	TRBV19	TRBD1	14	TRBJ2-7	TGTGCCAGTAGCCAGACAGGGGCCGGATACGAGCAGTACTTC	CASSQTGAGYEQYF
few	TRBV7-7	.	14	TRBJ2-2	TGTGCCAGCAGCTTAGAACACAACACCGGGGAGCTGTTTTTT	CASSLEHNTGELFF
.	TRBV30	TRBD1	15	TRBJ2-7	TGTGCCTGGATTGGCCGGGACAGGGGCTCCTACGAGCAGTACTTC	CAWIGRDRGSYEQYF
.	TRBV3-1/TRBV3-2	TRBD1	15	TRBJ1-1	TGTGCCAGCAGCCGTCAACAGGGGACGAACACTGAAGCTTTCTTT	CASSRQQGTNTEAFF
.	TRBV29-1	.	12	TRBJ2-7	TGCAGCTTTAGGGTTGGGTTCTACGAGCAGTACTTC	CSFRVGFYEQYF
.	TRBV9	TRBD1	16	TRBJ2-1	TGTGCCAGCACCATCGGGTCTACAGGGGGCAAGGTTGAGCAGTTCTTC	CASTIGSTGGKVEQFF
.	TRBV12-5	.	12	TRBJ2-2	TGTGCTAGTGGTTTCGGGTCCGGGGAGCTGTTTTTT	CASGFGSGELFF
.	TRBV19	TRBD2	18	TRBJ2-1	TGTGCCACCAGTCCCGGGACTAGCGGGAGCCACTCCTACAATGAGCAGTTCTTC	CATSPGTSGSHSYNEQFF
.	TRBV16	TRBD2	16	TRBJ2-1	TGTGCCAGCAGCCGGCCGGGACTAGCGGGAGAGGATGAGCAGTTCTTC	CASSRPGLAGEDEQFF
once	TRBV27	.	14	TRBJ2-7	TGTGCCAGCGCCCTGGGGGGCAGCTCCTACGAGCAGTACTTC	CASALGGSSYEQYF
.	TRBV2	TRBD1	13	TRBJ1-1	TGTGCCAGCACACAGGGGGCAGGCACTGAAGCTTTCTTT	CASTQGAGTEAFF
.	TRBV9	.	16	TRBJ2-1	TGTGCCAGCAGCTCAACGGGGGTTCGTCCGTGGAATGAGCAGTTCTTC	CASSSTGVRPWNEQFF
.	TRBV5-5	.	15	TRBJ2-7	TGTGCCAGCAGCTTGTTTTCGGAACAGACCTACGAGCAGTACTTC	CASSLFSEQTYEQYF
.	TRBV7-9	.	14	TRBJ1-6	TGTGCCAGCAGCTTGGTTTCTGCAAATTCACCCCTCCACTTT	CASSLVSANSPLHF
few	TRBV3-1/TRBV3-2	TRBD2	15	TRBJ2-7	TGTGCCAGCAGCCAAGGGACTAGCGCCCTTTGGGAGCAGTACTTC	CASSQGTSALWEQYF
.	TRBV2	.	14	TRBJ1-1	TGTGCCAGCAGTGCGTTCCCAGGGCTCACTGAAGCTTTCTTT	CASSAFPGLTEAFF
.	TRBV10-3	TRBD1	15	TRBJ1-1	TGTGCCATCAGTGAAAGAGGGGGCGGGGTGACTGAAGCTTTCTTT	CAISERGGGVTEAFF
.	TRBV3-1/TRBV3-2	.	13	TRBJ2-5	TGTGCCAGCACAGCTACCACGGGGGAGACCCAGTACTTC	CASTATTGETQYF
.	TRBV4-1	.	16	TRBJ2-3	TGCGCCAGCAGCCAAGACCCAGGGCGGTTCGCAGATACGCAGTATTTT	CASSQDPGRFADTQYF
.	TRBV19	.	15	TRBJ1-5	TGTGCCAGTAGGGGGGCCGGGACATCTCCCTCGGCCCAGCATTTT	CASRGAGTSPSAQHF
.	TRBV19	TRBD2	15	TRBJ2-7	TGTGCCAGTCGACACTGGACTAGCGGGAGGGACGAGCAGTACTTC	CASRHWTSGRDEQYF
.	TRBV3-1/TRBV3-2	.	14	TRBJ2-1	TGTGCCAGCAGCCACGGACCTCTCTACAATGAGCAGTTCTTC	CASSHGPLYNEQFF
.	TRBV19	TRBD2	16	TRBJ2-1	TGTGCCAGTAGTAAAAACCCCGGGACTACCTCCGGAGGGCAGTTCTTC	CASSKNPGTTSGGQFF
few	TRBV5-6	.	14	TRBJ2-7	TGTGCCAGCAGCCCCCGCGCAGGGCTCGGGGAGCAGTACTTC	CASSPRAGLGEQYF
once	TRBV5-6	.	15	TRBJ1-4	TGTGCCAGCAGCTTGGCAGGCGGATCTAATGAAAAACTGTTTTTT	CASSLAGGSNEKLFF
.	TRBV30	.	14	TRBJ1-5	TGTGCCTGGAGTGTAACGACGGGAAATCAGCCCCAGCATTTT	CAWSVTTGNQPQHF